This T cell receptor (beta chain) stems from a study of T cell repertoires in cytomegalovirus infection. Broader study findings: Cumulated frequencies of public TCR beta families served to identify carriers of CMV plus the relevant HLA.

TCRdb redid the calling of the reads with MiXCR, one entry per CDR3 protein. The sample includes hundreds of thousands of distinct CDR3 sequences, over 7.5% seen only once; the top ten take 3.5% to 4.5%. This clonotype was found a few times. What it binds is unknown. V lost 3 bases, J lost 8 bases, and 7 bases stayed unmatched. Germline V CDR1 and CDR2: SGDLS, YYNGEE. The CDR3 consists of 13 residues. J is TRBJ1-2 and V is TRBV9; 7 bases map to TRBD1. The sequenced sample was PBMCs. The clonotype was recovered from a human donor in good health (CMV status not recorded). Some clones in this sample may be carry-over from other donors' samples. CDR3 nucleotide sequence: TGTGCCAGCAGCGCCTCAGGGGGGGTCGGCTACACCTTC. Its protein is CASSASGGVGYTF.